This TCR beta chain appears in the sequencing data of a study of T cells in Graves' hyperthyroidism and ophthalmopathy. Study as a whole: Peripheral blood samples were taken at initial diagnosis, prior to any treatment. Findings and limits, study-wide: Researchers found most expanded thyroid clonotypes above 0.001 in blood as well.

V dropped 3 bases and J dropped 0 bases, with 9 bases sitting between them. The CDR3 has 15 residues. RNA transcripts gave rise to amplified TCR beta CDR3 regions. The study used the HTBI primer set for a first-round RT-PCR of the TCR CDR3. MiXCR, applied by TCRdb to the multiplex PCR reads, yields one record per CDR3 protein. Of some 510,000 distinct CDR3 sequences detected, around 20% appear once; the ten largest clones hold approximately 26%. This clonotype was seen repeatedly, ten times or more. The antigen is unknown. V and J are TRBV12-3 or TRBV12-4 and TRBJ1-3; D uncertain. This receptor was identified in a young man with Graves' hyperthyroidism. Sequenced sample: blood. The DNA of the CDR3 is TGTGCCAGCAGTTTTTTGCGGATCTCTGGAAACACCATATATTTT. Translating gives CASSFLRISGNTIYF.